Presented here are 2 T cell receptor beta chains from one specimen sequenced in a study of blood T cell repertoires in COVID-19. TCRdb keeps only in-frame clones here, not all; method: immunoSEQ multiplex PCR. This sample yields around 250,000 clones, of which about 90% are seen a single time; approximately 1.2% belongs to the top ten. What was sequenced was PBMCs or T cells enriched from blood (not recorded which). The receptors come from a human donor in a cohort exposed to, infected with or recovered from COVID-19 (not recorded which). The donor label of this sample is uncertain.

The CDR3 loop is CASSGGPGQHF. As DNA, the CDR3 is TGTGCCAGCAGTGGGGGCCCAGGCCAGCATTTT. This sequence joins TRBV2 and TRBJ1-5; D is perhaps TRBD1 (5 bases). The V end lost 4 bases, the J end lost 12 bases, and 10 bases lay between the germline ends. The germline V gene has CDR1 SNHLY and CDR2 FYNNEI. There are 11 residues in the CDR3.

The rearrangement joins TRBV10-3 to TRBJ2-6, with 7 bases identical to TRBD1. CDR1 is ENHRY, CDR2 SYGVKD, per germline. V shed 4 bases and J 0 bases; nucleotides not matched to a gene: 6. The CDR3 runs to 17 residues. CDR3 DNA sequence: TGTGCCATCAGTGTGGGACAGCCCAGCTCTGGGGCCAACGTCCTGACTTTC. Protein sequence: CAISVGQPSSGANVLTF.